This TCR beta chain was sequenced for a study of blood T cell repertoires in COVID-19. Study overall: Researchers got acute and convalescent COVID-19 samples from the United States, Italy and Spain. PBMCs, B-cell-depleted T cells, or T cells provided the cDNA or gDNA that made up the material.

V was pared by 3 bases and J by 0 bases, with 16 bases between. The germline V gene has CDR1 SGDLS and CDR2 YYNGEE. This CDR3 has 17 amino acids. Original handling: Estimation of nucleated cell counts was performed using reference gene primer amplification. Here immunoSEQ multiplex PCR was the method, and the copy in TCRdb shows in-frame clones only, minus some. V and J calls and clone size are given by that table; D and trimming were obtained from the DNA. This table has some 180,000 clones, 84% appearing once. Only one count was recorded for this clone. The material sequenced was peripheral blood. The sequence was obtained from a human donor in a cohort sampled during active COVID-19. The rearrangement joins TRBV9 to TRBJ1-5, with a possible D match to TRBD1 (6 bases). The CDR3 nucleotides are TGTGCCAGCAGCGCTATCTCTGGGACACTTAGCAATCAGCCCCAGCATTTT. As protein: CASSAISGTLSNQPQHF. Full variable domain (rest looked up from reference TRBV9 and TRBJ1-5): DSGVTQTPKHLITATGQRVTLRCSPRSGDLSVYWYQQSLDQGLQFLIQYYNGEERAKGNILERFSAQQFPDLHSELNLSSLELGDSALYFCASSAISGTLSNQPQHFGDGTRLSIL.